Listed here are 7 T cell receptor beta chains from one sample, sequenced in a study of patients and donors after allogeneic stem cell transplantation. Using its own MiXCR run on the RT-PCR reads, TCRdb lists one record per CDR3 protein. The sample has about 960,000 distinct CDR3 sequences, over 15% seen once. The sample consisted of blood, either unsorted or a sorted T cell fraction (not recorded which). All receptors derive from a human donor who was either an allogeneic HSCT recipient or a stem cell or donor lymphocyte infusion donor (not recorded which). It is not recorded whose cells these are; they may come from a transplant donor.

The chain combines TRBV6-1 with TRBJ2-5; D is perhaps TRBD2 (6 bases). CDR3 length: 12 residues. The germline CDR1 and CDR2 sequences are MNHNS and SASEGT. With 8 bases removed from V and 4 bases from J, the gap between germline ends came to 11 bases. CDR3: CASARRGETQYF. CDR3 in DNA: TGTGCCAGCGCAAGGCGGGGAGAGACCCAGTACTTC.

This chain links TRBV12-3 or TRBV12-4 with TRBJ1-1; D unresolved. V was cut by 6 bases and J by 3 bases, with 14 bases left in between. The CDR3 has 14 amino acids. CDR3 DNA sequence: TGTGCCAGCAGAGGCAGCCCGGGGTACACTGAAGCTTTCTTT. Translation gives CASRGSPGYTEAFF.

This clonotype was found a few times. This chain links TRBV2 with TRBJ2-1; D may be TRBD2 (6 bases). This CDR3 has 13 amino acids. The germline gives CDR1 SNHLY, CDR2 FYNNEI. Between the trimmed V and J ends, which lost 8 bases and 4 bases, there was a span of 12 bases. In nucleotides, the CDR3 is TGTGCCAGCCACGACCGGGGGTACAATGAGCAGTTCTTC. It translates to CASHDRGYNEQFF.

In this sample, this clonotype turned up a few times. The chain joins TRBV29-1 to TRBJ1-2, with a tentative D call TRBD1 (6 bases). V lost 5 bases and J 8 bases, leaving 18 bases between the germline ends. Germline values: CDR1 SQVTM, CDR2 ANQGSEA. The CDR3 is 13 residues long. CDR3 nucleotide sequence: TGCAGCGTTATGGGGCGGGGGGCTGGCGGCTACACCTTC. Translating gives CSVMGRGAGGYTF.

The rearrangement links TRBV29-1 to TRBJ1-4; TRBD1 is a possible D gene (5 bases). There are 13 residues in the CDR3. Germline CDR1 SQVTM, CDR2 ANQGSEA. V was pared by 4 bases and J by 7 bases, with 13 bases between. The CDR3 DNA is TGCAGCGTTGGCATAGGGACGGGTGAAAAACTGTTTTTT. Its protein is CSVGIGTGEKLFF.

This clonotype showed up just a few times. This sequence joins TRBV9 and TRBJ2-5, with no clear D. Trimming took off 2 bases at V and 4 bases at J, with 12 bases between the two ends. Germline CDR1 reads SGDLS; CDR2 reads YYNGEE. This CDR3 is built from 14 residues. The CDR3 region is CASSVTPGLETQYF. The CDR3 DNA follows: TGTGCCAGCAGCGTGACTCCGGGTTTAGAGACCCAGTACTTC.

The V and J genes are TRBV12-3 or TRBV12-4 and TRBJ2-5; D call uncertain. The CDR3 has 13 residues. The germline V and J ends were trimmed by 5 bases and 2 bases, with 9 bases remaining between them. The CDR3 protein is CASSPSYQETQYF. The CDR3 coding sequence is TGTGCCAGCAGTCCCTCCTATCAAGAGACCCAGTACTTC.